Following are 23 T cell receptor beta chains from one sample sequenced in a study of immune cell composition in non-small cell lung cancer. Normal lung was sampled as far from the tumour as possible, at least 3 cm. Repertoires were generated with immunoSEQ multiplex PCR, while TCRdb's copy carries only in-frame clones and drops some. This sample has just over 6,500 clones, with around 77% found just once. Sequencing used non-adjacent lung tissue. These receptors all come from a human donor with non-small cell lung cancer.

The rearrangement links TRBV6-6 to TRBJ2-7; 9 nucleotides agree with TRBD1. Looked up from germline, CDR1 is MNHNY and CDR2 is SVGAGI (reference sequence). The ends lost 7 bases at V and 6 bases at J; junction bases unmatched: 7. CDR3 length: 13 amino acids. The CDR3 bases are TGTGCCAGCACTAGGACAGGGGAGGGCGAGCAGTACTTC. It translates to CASTRTGEGEQYF.

In this sample, this clone turned up once. The chain carries TRBV5-1 and TRBJ2-4; TRBD2 matches at 12 bases. The CDR3 runs to 17 residues. V was clipped by 0 bases and J by 8 bases; unmatched bases: 9. CDR1 is SGHRS and CDR2 is YFSETQ in the germline V gene. This chain's CDR3 is CASSLAASGGAWDIQYF. The DNA for the CDR3 is TGCGCCAGCAGCTTGGCCGCTAGCGGGGGGGCGTGGGACATTCAGTACTTC. The full variable domain, with the rest looked up from reference TRBV5-1 and TRBJ2-4, is KAGVTQTPRYLIKTRGQQVTLSCSPISGHRSVSWYQQTPGQGLQFLFEYFSETQRNKGNFPGRFSGRQFSNSRSEMNVSTLELGDSALYLCASSLAASGGAWDIQYFGAGTRLSVL.

V and J are TRBV15 and TRBJ1-5; 8 nucleotides match TRBD1. Germline CDR1 LNHNV, CDR2 YYDKDF (reference sequence). This CDR3 has 16 amino acids. Losses at the gene ends were 1 base for V and 0 bases for J; bases not matched to a gene: 2. CDR3 in amino acids: CATSRAGTGSNQPQHF. CDR3 coding DNA: TGTGCCACCAGCAGAGCCGGGACAGGTAGCAATCAGCCCCAGCATTTT.

V is TRBV5-1 and J is TRBJ2-2; 13 nucleotides agree with TRBD2. This CDR3 region has 19 residues. Germline CDR1 SGHRS, CDR2 YFSETQ. J gave up 0 bases and V 2 bases, and 7 bases lay outside the gene matches. The CDR3 region is CASSFQGLAGLSNTGELFF. CDR3 bases: TGCGCCAGCAGCTTTCAGGGACTAGCGGGACTATCGAACACCGGGGAGCTGTTTTTT.

CDR3 bases: TGTGCCAGCAGTGCCCCCGGACAGGGAACTAACTATGGCTACACCTTC. Protein: CASSAPGQGTNYGYTF. The chain recombines TRBV6-4 with TRBJ1-2; 8 bases are a match to TRBD1. Unmatched junction bases numbered 7, after V lost 4 bases and J lost 0 bases. CDR3 length: 16 amino acids. The V gene's germline CDR1 is MRHNA and CDR2 SNTAGT.

This chain uses TRBV28 with TRBJ1-1, with 8 bases aligning to TRBD1. The ends lost 4 bases at V and 7 bases at J; junction bases unmatched: 11. Per the germline V gene, CDR1 is MDHEN and CDR2 is SYDVKM. This CDR3 region has 15 residues. This CDR3 is CASSSPGQGDYEAFF. DNA of the CDR3: TGTGCCAGCAGTTCACCCGGACAGGGCGATTATGAAGCTTTCTTT.

The chain carries TRBV21-1 and TRBJ1-3. TRBV21-1 is an annotated pseudogene. CDR3 length equals 17 residues. The CDR3 loop reads CASSSAIAKHARNTIYF. For the CDR3, the DNA is TGTGCCAGCAGTAGTGCGATAGCTAAACACGCACGAAACACCATATATTTT.

This clone has just a few counts. This chain links TRBV29-1 with TRBJ1-1, with 9 nucleotides matching TRBD1. V shed 6 bases, J shed 3 bases, and the junction held 5 bases outside the gene matches. Germline CDR1 reads SQVTM; CDR2 reads ANQGSEA. The CDR3 contains 13 residues. The CDR3 DNA is TGCAGCGTCACACAGGGGGCCTACACTGAAGCTTTCTTT. This translates into CSVTQGAYTEAFF.

The V and J genes are TRBV7-2 and TRBJ2-1; possibly TRBD2 for D (6 bases). V was trimmed by 8 bases and J by 7 bases, leaving 15 bases between them. The germline gives CDR1 SGHTA, CDR2 FQGNSA. This CDR3 comprises 13 residues. DNA of the CDR3: TGTGCCAGCGGTGCGGGGCTGAGGAATGAGCAGTTCTTC. Translation gives CASGAGLRNEQFF.

This clone came up a few times. This chain uses TRBV28 with TRBJ2-2; TRBD2 is a possible D gene (6 bases). Deletions cut 3 bases from V and 6 bases from J, with 11 bases between. The CDR3 is 14 amino acids. Germline lookup yields CDR1 MDHEN and CDR2 SYDVKM. The CDR3 loop is CASSLAGLAGELFF. Here the CDR3 DNA reads TGTGCCAGCAGTTTGGCGGGGCTTGCCGGGGAGCTGTTTTTT.

This chain links TRBV5-1 with TRBJ2-3; the match to TRBD2 covers 7 bases. Germline trimming cut 3 bases from V and 5 bases from J; bases unmatched to any gene: 18. The CDR3 sequence is 18 residues long. The germline V gene has CDR1 SGHRS and CDR2 YFSETQ. CDR3 DNA sequence: TGCGCCAGCAGCTGGGGGGGTGCCAGCGTCCACAGTGGAGATACGCAGTATTTT. Translation: CASSWGGASVHSGDTQYF.

In this sample, this clone turned up once. V gene TRBV9 combines with J gene TRBJ1-2; no firm D call. V dropped 3 bases and J dropped 6 bases, with 12 bases sitting between them. CDR1 SGDLS and CDR2 YYNGEE come from the germline V gene. The CDR3 sequence is 13 residues long. CDR3 DNA sequence: TGTGCCAGCAGCGCGACGGGGTGGGATGGCTACACCTTC. This sequence encodes CASSATGWDGYTF.

This clone was found once. The chain links TRBV6-1 to TRBJ2-7; a weak D match, TRBD1 (6 bases). CDR3 length: 15 residues. The germline CDR1 and CDR2 sequences are MNHNS and SASEGT. Trimming cost V 5 bases and J 7 bases, with 21 bases left between them. The CDR3 sequence is CASSTRTVRPTEQYF. Written as DNA, the CDR3 is TGTGCCAGCAGTACCCGGACAGTGCGACCTACGGAGCAGTACTTC.

This sequence joins TRBV28 and TRBJ1-2; D unclear. The CDR3 is made up of 14 amino acids. Deletions cut 1 base from V and 6 bases from J, with 12 bases between. In germline, CDR1 is MDHEN, CDR2 SYDVKM. DNA of the CDR3: TGTGCCAGCAGTTTATACCAGGCTATGAATGGCTACACCTTC. This gives the protein CASSLYQAMNGYTF.

The chain is built from TRBV6-6 and TRBJ2-5, with 7 bases that match TRBD1. The V and J ends lost 2 bases and 2 bases, in that order; junction bases with no gene match: 5. Looked up from germline, CDR1 is MNHNY and CDR2 is SVGAGI (reference sequence). The CDR3 loop spans 15 amino acids. The CDR3 coding sequence is TGTGCCAGCAGTTACGTGGGGACAGTTCAAGAGACCCAGTACTTC. Translating gives CASSYVGTVQETQYF.

In its sample, this clone was seen once. This chain connects TRBV5-4 to TRBJ2-1; 9 positions match TRBD1. V trimming: 4 bases; J trimming: 2 bases; junction bases outside the gene matches: 4. CDR3 length: 15 residues. CDR1 is SGHNT, CDR2 YYREEE, per germline (reference sequence). The CDR3 sequence: CASSPGQGTYNEQFF. The CDR3 nucleotides are TGTGCCAGCAGCCCGGGACAGGGTACCTACAATGAGCAGTTCTTC. The full variable domain, with the rest looked up from reference TRBV5-4 and TRBJ2-1, is ETGVTQSPTHLIKTRGQQVTLRCSSQSGHNTVSWYQQALGQGPQFIFQYYREEENGRGNFPPRFSGLQFPNYSSELNVNALELDDSALYLCASSPGQGTYNEQFFGPGTRLTVL.

The J gene is TRBJ1-1, the V gene TRBV27; the D gene is possibly TRBD1 (5 bases). The germline gives CDR1 MNHEY, CDR2 SMNVEV (reference sequence). This CDR3 has 12 amino acids. Trimming took 2 bases from V and 7 from J, leaving 8 bases between them. The CDR3 loop is CASSLTGGEAFF. The CDR3 DNA reads as TGTGCCAGCAGTTTAACGGGGGGTGAAGCTTTCTTT.

This rearrangement joins TRBV10-3 to TRBJ1-3, with D unresolved. Trimming removed 4 bases at V and 2 bases at J, with 6 bases between. Germline V lookup: CDR1 ENHRY, CDR2 SYGVKD. CDR3 length: 13 residues. CDR3 residues: CAISGQTGNTIYF. As DNA, the CDR3 is TGTGCCATCAGTGGGCAGACTGGAAACACCATATATTTT.

V is TRBV19 and J is TRBJ1-4; TRBD1 might be the D (5 bases). V was cut by 9 bases and J by 7 bases, with 12 bases left in between. The germline gives CDR1 LNHDA, CDR2 SQIVND (reference sequence). This CDR3 spans 12 amino acids. CDR3 loop: CASMGPAEKLFF. The CDR3 DNA is TGTGCCAGCATGGGGCCGGCTGAAAAACTGTTTTTT.

V usage is TRBV2 and J usage is TRBJ1-2; 8 bases fit TRBD1. This CDR3 has 15 residues. The V and J ends lost 5 bases and 5 bases, in that order; junction bases with no gene match: 10. From germline, CDR1 is SNHLY and CDR2 FYNNEI. CDR3 in DNA: TGTGCCAGCAGTACGTCACGGACAGGGAAATATGGCTACACCTTC. Amino acid sequence: CASSTSRTGKYGYTF.

This chain connects TRBV9 to TRBJ1-1; perhaps TRBD1 as D (6 bases). The CDR3 runs to 14 residues. Germline values: CDR1 SGDLS, CDR2 YYNGEE. The ends were cut back, 3 bases at V and 6 bases at J, with 15 bases in the middle. The DNA of the CDR3 is TGTGCCAGCAGCGAGGGGGGGACCTTGGCTGAAGCTTTCTTT. It yields the protein CASSEGGTLAEAFF.

The rearrangement joins TRBV6-5 to TRBJ2-7, with D maybe TRBD1 (6 bases). CDR1 is MNHEY and CDR2 is SVGAGI in the germline V gene. The CDR3 has 15 residues. Trimming shortened V by 6 bases and J by 2 bases, and 17 bases separated the two germline ends. In nucleotides, the CDR3 is TGTGCCAGCAGGACTCCAACACAGGGTACCTACGAGCAGTACTTC. Translating it yields CASRTPTQGTYEQYF.

The chain combines TRBV7-6 with TRBJ2-5, with TRBD1 matching 7 bases. J lost 5 bases, V lost 0 bases, and 6 bases had no gene match. Germline V gene lookup returns CDR1 SGHVS and CDR2 FNYEAQ. CDR3 size: 15 residues. The chain's CDR3 is CASSLAPRQGETQYF. In nucleotides, the CDR3 is TGTGCCAGCAGCTTAGCGCCTCGACAGGGCGAGACCCAGTACTTC. Together with reference TRBV7-6 and TRBJ2-5, the CDR3 gives the full variable domain: GAGVSQSPRYKVTKRGQDVALRCDPISGHVSLYWYRQALGQGPEFLTYFNYEAQQDKSGLPNDRFSAERPEGSISTLTIQRTEQRDSAMYRCASSLAPRQGETQYFGPGTRLLVL.